This entry is about one TCR beta chain. Authors' data handling: Amplification from reference gene primers served as the basis for estimated nucleated cell counts. Assay: immunoSEQ multiplex PCR; the TCRdb copy retains only in-frame clones and omits some. V and J calls and clone size are those listed in that table; D and trimming were worked out from the DNA. The table lists 250,000 to 400,000 clones, roughly 84% of them singletons, with 1% in the top ten. This entry belongs to a study of blood T cell repertoires in COVID-19. Background on the study: Donors in the United States, Italy and Spain gave samples during acute or convalescent COVID-19. The analysed material was cDNA or gDNA that came from T cells, B-cell-depleted T cells, or PBMCs.

Sequencing used peripheral blood. The sequence came from a man in his fifties or sixties with active or convalescent COVID-19.

The CDR3 coding sequence is TGTGCCTGGCAATACGGACTAGCAATTGGAAGCACCGGGGAGCTGTTTTTT. Translated, it gives CAWQYGLAIGSTGELFF. The chain joins TRBV30 to TRBJ2-2; 8 bases line up with TRBD2. The V and J ends lost 5 bases and 4 bases, in that order; junction bases with no gene match: 15. Germline assignment: CDR1 GTSNPN and CDR2 SVGIG (reference sequence). There are 17 residues in the CDR3.